Detailed here is one TCR beta chain. The target antigen is unknown. The data were obtained in a study of vaccination effects on CD4 cells after COVID-19. Points from the study as a whole: Missing from the study were early post-infection timepoints, and its convalescent patients were few. Vaccine- and infection-induced clones showed marked clonal contraction late following vaccination.

CD4+ T cells specific for antigen were expanded with viral peptide pools by the ViraFEST assay before sequencing. Following culture for approximately ten days, CD4+ T cells were isolated. Nucleocapsid antibody tests were negative, and the vaccine recipients had no prior SARS-CoV-2 infection. After fewer than 2.5 million PBMC were placed in each well, they were cultured with approximately 9.4 IU/ml IL-2 and around 10 ug/ml peptides. Germline V gene sequence: CDR1 SGHTA, CDR2 FQGNSA. The trim removed 4 bases at V and 5 bases at J, leaving 5 bases unmatched. The CDR3 extends over 14 amino acids. The assay was immunoSEQ multiplex PCR, and TCRdb's table has in-frame clones only and misses some. The data contain around 55,000 clones, around 67% of them singletons.

The material was CD4+ T cells from PBMCs cultured with SARS-CoV-2 spike peptides, obtained before COVID-19 vaccination. The sequence was obtained from a human donor who received a COVID-19 vaccine. V usage is TRBV7-2 and J usage is TRBJ2-1, with 7 bases that match TRBD1. The CDR3, as DNA: TGTGCCAGCAGCTCGCCGGGACAGCACAATGAGCAGTTCTTC. Translating it yields CASSSPGQHNEQFF.